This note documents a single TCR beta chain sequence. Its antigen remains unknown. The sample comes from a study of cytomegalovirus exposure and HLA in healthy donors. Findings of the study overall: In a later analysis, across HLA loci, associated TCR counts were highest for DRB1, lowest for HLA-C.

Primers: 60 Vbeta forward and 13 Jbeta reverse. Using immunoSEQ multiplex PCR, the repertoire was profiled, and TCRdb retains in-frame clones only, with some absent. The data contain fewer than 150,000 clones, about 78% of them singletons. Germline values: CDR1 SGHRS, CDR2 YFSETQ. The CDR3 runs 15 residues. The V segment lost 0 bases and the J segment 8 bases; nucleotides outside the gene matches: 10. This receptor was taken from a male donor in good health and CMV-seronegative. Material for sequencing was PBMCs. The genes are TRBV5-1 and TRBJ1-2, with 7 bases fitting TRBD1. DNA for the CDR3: TGCGCCAGCAGCTTGGCCGGGGACAGCTTGAACGGCTACACCTTC. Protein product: CASSLAGDSLNGYTF.